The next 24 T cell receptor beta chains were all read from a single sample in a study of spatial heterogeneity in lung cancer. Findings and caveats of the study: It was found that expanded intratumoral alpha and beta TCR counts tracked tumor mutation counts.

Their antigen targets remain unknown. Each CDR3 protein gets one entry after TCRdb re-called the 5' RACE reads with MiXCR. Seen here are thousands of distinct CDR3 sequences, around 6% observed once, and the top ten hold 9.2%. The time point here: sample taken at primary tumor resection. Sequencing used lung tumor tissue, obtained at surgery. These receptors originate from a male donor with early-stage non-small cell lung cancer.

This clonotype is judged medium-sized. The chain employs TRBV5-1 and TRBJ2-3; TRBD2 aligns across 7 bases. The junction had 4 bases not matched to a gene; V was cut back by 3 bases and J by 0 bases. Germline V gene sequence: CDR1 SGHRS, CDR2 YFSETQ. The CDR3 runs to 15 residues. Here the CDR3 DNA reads TGCGCCAGCAGCTCTAGCGGTGCTAGCACAGATACGCAGTATTTT. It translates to CASSSSGASTDTQYF.

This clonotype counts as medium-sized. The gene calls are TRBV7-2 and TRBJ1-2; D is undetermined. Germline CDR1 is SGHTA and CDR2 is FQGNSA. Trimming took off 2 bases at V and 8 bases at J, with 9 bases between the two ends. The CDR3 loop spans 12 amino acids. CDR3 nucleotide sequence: TGTGCCAGCAGCTTAAGTCAAGAGGGCTACACCTTC. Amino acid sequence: CASSLSQEGYTF.

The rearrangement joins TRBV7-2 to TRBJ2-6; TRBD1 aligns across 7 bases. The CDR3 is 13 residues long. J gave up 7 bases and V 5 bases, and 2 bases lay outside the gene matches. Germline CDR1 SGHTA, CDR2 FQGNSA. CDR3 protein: CASSDRVANVLTF. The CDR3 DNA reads TGTGCCAGCAGCGACAGGGTAGCCAACGTCCTGACTTTC. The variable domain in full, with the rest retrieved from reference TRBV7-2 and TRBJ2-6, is GAGVSQSPSNKVTEKGKDVELRCDPISGHTALYWYRQSLGQGLEFLIYFQGNSAPDKSGLPSDRFSAERTGGSVSTLTIQRTQQEDSAVYLCASSDRVANVLTFGAGSRLTVL.

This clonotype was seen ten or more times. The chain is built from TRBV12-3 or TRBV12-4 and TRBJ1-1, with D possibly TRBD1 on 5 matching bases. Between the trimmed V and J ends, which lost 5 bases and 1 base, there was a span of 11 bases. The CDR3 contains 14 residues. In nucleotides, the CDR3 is TGTGCCAGCAGTCGCTCAGGGCGGAACACTGAAGCTTTCTTT. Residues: CASSRSGRNTEAFF.

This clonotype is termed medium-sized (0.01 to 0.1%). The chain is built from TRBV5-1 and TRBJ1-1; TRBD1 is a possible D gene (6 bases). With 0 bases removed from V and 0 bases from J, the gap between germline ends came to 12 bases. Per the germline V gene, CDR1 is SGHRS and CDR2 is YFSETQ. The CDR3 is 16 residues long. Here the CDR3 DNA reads TGCGCCAGCAGCTTGGTAGGGGGGGCCCTGAACACTGAAGCTTTCTTT. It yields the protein CASSLVGGALNTEAFF.

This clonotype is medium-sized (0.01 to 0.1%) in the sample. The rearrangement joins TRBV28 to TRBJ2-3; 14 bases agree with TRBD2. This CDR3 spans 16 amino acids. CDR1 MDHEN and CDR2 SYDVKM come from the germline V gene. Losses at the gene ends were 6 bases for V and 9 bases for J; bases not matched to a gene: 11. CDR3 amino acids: CASSLGLAGGSSTQYF. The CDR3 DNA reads TGTGCCAGCAGCCTAGGACTAGCGGGAGGTAGTTCGACGCAGTATTTT.

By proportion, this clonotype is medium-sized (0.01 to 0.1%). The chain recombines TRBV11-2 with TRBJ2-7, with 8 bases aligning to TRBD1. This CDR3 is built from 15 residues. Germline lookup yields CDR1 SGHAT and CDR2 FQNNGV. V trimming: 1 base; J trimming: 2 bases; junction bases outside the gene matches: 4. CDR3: CASSLAAGQAYEQYF. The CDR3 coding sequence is TGTGCCAGCAGCTTAGCCGCGGGACAGGCCTACGAGCAGTACTTC. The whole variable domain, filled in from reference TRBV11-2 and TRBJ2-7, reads EAGVAQSPRYKIIEKRQSVAFWCNPISGHATLYWYQQILGQGPKLLIQFQNNGVVDDSQLPKDRFSAERLKGVDSTLKIQPAKLEDSAVYLCASSLAAGQAYEQYFGPGTRLTVT.

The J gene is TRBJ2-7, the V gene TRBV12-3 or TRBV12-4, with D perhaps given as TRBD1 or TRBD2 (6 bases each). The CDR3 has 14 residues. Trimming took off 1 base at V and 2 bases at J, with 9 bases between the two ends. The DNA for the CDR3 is TGTGCCAGCAGTTTAGATCGGGGGCCCTACGAGCAGTACTTC. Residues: CASSLDRGPYEQYF.

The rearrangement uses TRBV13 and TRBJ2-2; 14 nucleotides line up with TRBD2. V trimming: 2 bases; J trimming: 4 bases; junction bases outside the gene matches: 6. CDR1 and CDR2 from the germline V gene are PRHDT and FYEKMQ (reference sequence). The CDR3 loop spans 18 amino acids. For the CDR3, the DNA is TGTGCCAGCAGCTTAACACCGGGACTAGCGGGAGCCACCGGGGAGCTGTTTTTT. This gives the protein CASSLTPGLAGATGELFF.

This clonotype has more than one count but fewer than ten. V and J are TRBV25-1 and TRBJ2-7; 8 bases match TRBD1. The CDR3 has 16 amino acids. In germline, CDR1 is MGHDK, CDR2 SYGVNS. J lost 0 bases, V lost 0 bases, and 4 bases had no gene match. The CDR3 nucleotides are TGTGCCAGCAGTGAATACGGACAGGGAGACTCCTACGAGCAGTACTTC. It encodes CASSEYGQGDSYEQYF.

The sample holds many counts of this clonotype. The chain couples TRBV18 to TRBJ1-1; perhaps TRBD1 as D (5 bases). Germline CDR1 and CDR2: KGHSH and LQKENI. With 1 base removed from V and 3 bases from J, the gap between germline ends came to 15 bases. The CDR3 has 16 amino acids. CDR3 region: CASSPRSGGEDTEAFF. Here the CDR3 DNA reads TGTGCCAGCTCACCACGATCTGGAGGGGAAGACACTGAAGCTTTCTTT.

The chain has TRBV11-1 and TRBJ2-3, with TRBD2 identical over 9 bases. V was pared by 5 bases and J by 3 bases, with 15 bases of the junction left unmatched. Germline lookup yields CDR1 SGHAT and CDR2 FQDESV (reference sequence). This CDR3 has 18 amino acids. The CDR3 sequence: CASSKRTSAGETTDTQYF. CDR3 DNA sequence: TGTGCCAGCAGCAAGAGGACTAGCGCGGGGGAAACGACAGATACGCAGTATTTT.

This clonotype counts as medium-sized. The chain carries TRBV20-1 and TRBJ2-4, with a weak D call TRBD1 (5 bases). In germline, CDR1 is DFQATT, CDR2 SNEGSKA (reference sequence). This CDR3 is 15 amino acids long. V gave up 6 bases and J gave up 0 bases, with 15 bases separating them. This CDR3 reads CSAKGPELAKNIQYF. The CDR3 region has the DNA TGCAGTGCCAAGGGGCCCGAACTAGCCAAAAACATTCAGTACTTC.

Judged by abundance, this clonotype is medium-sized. The CDR3 region is CSARDPTSGTNTGELFF. The CDR3 DNA follows: TGCAGTGCTAGAGATCCCACTAGCGGGACTAACACCGGGGAGCTGTTTTTT. V gene TRBV20-1 combines with J gene TRBJ2-2, with 10 nucleotides matching TRBD2. The CDR3 is 17 amino acids. The germline CDR1 and CDR2 sequences are DFQATT and SNEGSKA (reference sequence). V gave up 0 bases and J gave up 2 bases; unmatched junction bases: 6.

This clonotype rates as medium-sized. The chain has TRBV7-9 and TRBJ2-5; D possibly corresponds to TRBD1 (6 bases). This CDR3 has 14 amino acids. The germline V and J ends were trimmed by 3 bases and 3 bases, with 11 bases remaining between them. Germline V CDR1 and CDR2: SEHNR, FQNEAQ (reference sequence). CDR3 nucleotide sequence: TGTGCCAGCAGCTTCCAGACAGGAAAAGAGACCCAGTACTTC. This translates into CASSFQTGKETQYF.

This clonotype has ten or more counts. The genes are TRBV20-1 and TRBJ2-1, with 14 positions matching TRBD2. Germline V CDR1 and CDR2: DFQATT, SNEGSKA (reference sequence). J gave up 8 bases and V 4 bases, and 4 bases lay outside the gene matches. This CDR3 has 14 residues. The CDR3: CSATTSGGAHEQFF. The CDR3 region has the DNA TGCAGTGCTACGACTAGCGGGGGGGCCCATGAGCAGTTCTTC.

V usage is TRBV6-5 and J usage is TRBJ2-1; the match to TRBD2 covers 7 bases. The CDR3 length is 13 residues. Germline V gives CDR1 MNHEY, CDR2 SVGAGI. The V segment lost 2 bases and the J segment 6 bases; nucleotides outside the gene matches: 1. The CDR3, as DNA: TGTGCCAGCAGTTACGCTAGCGGCAATGAGCAGTTCTTC. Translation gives CASSYASGNEQFF.

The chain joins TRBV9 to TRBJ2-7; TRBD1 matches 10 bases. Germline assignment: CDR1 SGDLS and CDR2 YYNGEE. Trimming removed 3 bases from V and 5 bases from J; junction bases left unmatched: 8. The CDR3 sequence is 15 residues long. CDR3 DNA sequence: TGTGCCAGCAGCGCAGACGACAGGGGGCGAAACGAGCAGTACTTC. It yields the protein CASSADDRGRNEQYF.

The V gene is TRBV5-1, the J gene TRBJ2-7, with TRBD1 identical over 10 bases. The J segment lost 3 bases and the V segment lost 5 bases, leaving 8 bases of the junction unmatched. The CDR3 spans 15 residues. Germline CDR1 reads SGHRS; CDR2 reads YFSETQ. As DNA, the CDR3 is TGCGCCAGCAGGTCCGGGACAGGGGAATTCTACGAGCAGTACTTC. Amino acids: CASRSGTGEFYEQYF.

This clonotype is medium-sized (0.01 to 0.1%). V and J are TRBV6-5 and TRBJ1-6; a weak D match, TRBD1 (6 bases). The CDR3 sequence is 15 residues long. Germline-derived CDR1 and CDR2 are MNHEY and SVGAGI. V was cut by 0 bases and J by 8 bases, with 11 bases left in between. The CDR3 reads CASSYSPEGDSPLHF. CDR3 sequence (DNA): TGTGCCAGCAGTTACTCGCCCGAGGGGGATTCACCCCTCCACTTT.

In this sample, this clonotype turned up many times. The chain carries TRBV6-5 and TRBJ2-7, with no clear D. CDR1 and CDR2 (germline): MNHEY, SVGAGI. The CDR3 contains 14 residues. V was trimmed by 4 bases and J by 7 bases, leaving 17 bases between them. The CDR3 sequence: CASSFQRLLGEQYF. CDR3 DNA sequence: TGTGCCAGCAGTTTTCAACGTCTATTGGGGGAGCAGTACTTC.

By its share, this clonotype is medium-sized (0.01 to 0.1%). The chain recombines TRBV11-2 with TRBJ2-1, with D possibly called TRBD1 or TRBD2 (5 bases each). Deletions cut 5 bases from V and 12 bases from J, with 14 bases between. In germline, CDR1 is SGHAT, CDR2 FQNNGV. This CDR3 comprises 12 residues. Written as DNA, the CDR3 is TGTGCCAGCAGCCCCGGGACCCCTCGGCAGTTCTTC. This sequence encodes CASSPGTPRQFF.

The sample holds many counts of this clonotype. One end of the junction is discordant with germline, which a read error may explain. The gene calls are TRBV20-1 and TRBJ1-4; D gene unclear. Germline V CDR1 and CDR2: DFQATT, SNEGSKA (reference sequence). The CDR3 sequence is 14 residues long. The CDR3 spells CSASRVKTYEKLFF. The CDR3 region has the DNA TGCAGTGCTTCAAGGGTGAAAACTTATGAAAAACTGTTTTTT.

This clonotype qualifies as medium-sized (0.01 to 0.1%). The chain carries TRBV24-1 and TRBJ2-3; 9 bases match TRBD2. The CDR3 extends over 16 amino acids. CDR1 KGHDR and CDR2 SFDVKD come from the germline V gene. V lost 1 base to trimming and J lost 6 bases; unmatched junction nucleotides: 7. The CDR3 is CATSDFGSGSSDTQYF. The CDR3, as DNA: TGTGCCACCAGTGATTTCGGTAGCGGGAGTTCGGATACGCAGTATTTT.